This T cell receptor (beta chain) was retrieved from a study of blood T cell repertoires in COVID-19. The germline gives CDR1 MNHEY, CDR2 SVGAGI. The germline V and J ends were trimmed by 0 bases and 5 bases, with 7 bases remaining between them. The CDR3 runs to 13 residues. Only in-frame clones appear in the TCRdb table, and some are missing; sequencing was by immunoSEQ multiplex PCR. The repertoire includes 150,000 to 170,000 clones, under 85% of them detected once, and 3.5% to 4.5% sits in the top ten. The table lists this clone with a few counts. The chain has TRBV6-5 and TRBJ1-1; D is ambiguous. The receptor was derived from a woman of 80 years or more with acute or convalescent COVID-19. Sequenced input: peripheral blood. The CDR3 spells CASSYSSRTEAFF. Here the CDR3 DNA reads TGTGCCAGCAGTTACTCATCCCGGACTGAAGCTTTCTTT.